Following are 27 T cell receptor beta chains from one sample sequenced in a study of cytomegalovirus exposure and HLA in healthy donors listed by TCRdb under 2017. Libraries were constructed by the immunoSEQ multiplex PCR assay. A mixture of 60 forward primers for TCR Vbeta segments and 13 reverse primers for TCR Jbeta segments was used in the multiplex PCR. TCRdb stores this immuneACCESS table with in-frame sequences only. Part of the clones is absent; in the studies checked, under half of the shortfall reflects unresolved V genes, and no reason is known for the rest. The sample table records about 73,000 clones; around 82% of these occur just once. The ten most abundant clones make up over 0.95% of the sample. The sequenced material came from PBMCs. These receptors were collected from a male donor in good health and CMV-seronegative.

The CDR3 region is CASSGGGSVTDTQYF. The CDR3 region has the DNA TGTGCCTCCTCCGGGGGGGGTTCTGTCACAGATACGCAGTATTTT. The gene calls are TRBV19 and TRBJ2-3; 8 bases agree with TRBD2. The CDR3 runs 15 residues. V shed 11 bases and J 2 bases; nucleotides not matched to a gene: 12. Looked up from germline, CDR1 is LNHDA and CDR2 is SQIVND (reference sequence).

The sample holds one count of this clone. Sequence at one end of the junction differs from germline and may be a read error. The chain has TRBV4-2 and TRBJ1-2; the D gene is possibly TRBD1 (5 bases). Germline V gives CDR1 LGHNA, CDR2 YNFKEQ. The CDR3 is 15 amino acids. CDR3 amino acids: CASSQEWGEGYGYPF. CDR3 nucleotide sequence: TGTGCCAGCAGCCAAGAATGGGGGGAAGGTTATGGCTACCCCTTC.

The chain has TRBV18 and TRBJ1-3; D remains ambiguous. The CDR3 contains 16 residues. Germline CDR1 reads KGHSH; CDR2 reads LQKENI. Between the trimmed V and J ends, which lost 5 bases and 1 base, there was a span of 15 bases. The CDR3 region is CASSASVTSSGNTIYF. Written as DNA, the CDR3 is TGTGCCAGCTCAGCCAGTGTCACCTCGTCTGGAAACACCATATATTTT.

V usage is TRBV5-1 and J usage is TRBJ1-3, with D unclear. The V end was cut by 5 bases, the J end by 4 bases, with 10 bases between. The CDR3 consists of 13 residues. Germline CDR1 is SGHRS and CDR2 is YFSETQ. CDR3 bases: TGCGCCAGCAGGCCTACAGTCGGAAACACCATATATTTT. This codes for CASRPTVGNTIYF.

This clone has more than one count but fewer than ten. This rearrangement joins TRBV9 to TRBJ2-2; 7 nucleotides line up with TRBD2. Germline V lookup: CDR1 SGDLS, CDR2 YYNGEE. The CDR3 is 14 residues long. J lost 6 bases, V lost 4 bases, and 6 bases had no gene match. The CDR3 region is CASSFTSDAGELFF. The CDR3 DNA reads as TGTGCCAGCAGCTTCACTAGCGACGCCGGGGAGCTGTTTTTT.

DNA for the CDR3: TGTGCCAGCAGCTTAGGTGGGGGGAATCAGCCCCAGCATTTT. This sequence encodes CASSLGGGNQPQHF. The genes are TRBV7-9 and TRBJ1-5; D may be TRBD1 (5 bases). V was cut by 1 base and J by 4 bases, with 8 bases left in between. The CDR3 is 14 amino acids. The V gene's germline CDR1 is SEHNR and CDR2 FQNEAQ (reference sequence).

The rearrangement uses TRBV6-5 and TRBJ2-1, with 9 positions matching TRBD2. Germline V gene sequence: CDR1 MNHEY, CDR2 SVGAGI. The CDR3 extends over 15 amino acids. V lost 4 bases to trimming and J lost 9 bases; unmatched junction nucleotides: 10. The CDR3 is CASSLERGARGEQFF. The CDR3 DNA reads TGTGCCAGCAGTTTAGAGCGGGGGGCCAGGGGTGAGCAGTTCTTC.

J is TRBJ1-2 and V is TRBV2; TRBD1 matches 7 bases. The length of the CDR3 is 15 residues. J lost 4 bases, V lost 5 bases, and 10 bases had no gene match. CDR1 SNHLY and CDR2 FYNNEI come from the germline V gene. The CDR3 sequence is CASSPGQAPTYGYTF. CDR3 bases: TGTGCCAGCAGTCCTGGACAGGCCCCTACCTATGGCTACACCTTC.

The chain links TRBV10-1 to TRBJ1-3; possible D gene TRBD1, 5 bases. Germline CDR1 WNHNN, CDR2 SYGVQD (reference sequence). Trimming stripped 6 bases from V and 0 bases from J, with 9 bases between. The CDR3 runs 14 residues. Written as DNA, the CDR3 is TGCGCCAGCAGCTCGGGGGGCTCTGGAAACACCATATATTTT. This translates into CASSSGGSGNTIYF.

This clone has more than one count but fewer than ten. This chain links TRBV6-1 with TRBJ2-2, with D tentatively TRBD1 (6 bases). V lost 3 bases and J 0 bases, leaving 8 bases between the germline ends. In germline, CDR1 is MNHNS, CDR2 SASEGT. The length of the CDR3 is 15 residues. CDR3 amino acids: CASSEGTTNTGELFF. In DNA, the CDR3 is TGTGCCAGCAGTGAGGGGACAACGAACACCGGGGAGCTGTTTTTT.

This sequence joins TRBV5-1 and TRBJ2-7; D unresolved. Deletions cut 1 base from V and 0 bases from J, with 11 bases between. The CDR3 contains 15 residues. Per germline, CDR1 SGHRS and CDR2 YFSETQ. CDR3 region: CASSLSPGYSYEQYF. CDR3 DNA sequence: TGCGCCAGCAGCTTGAGTCCAGGATACTCCTACGAGCAGTACTTC.

The chain recombines TRBV7-9 with TRBJ2-1; maybe TRBD2 (6 bases). Germline-derived CDR1 and CDR2 are SEHNR and FQNEAQ (reference sequence). V was clipped by 5 bases and J by 0 bases, with 14 bases between them. CDR3 size: 16 residues. The CDR3 DNA is TGTGCCAGCAGCCGCTATTTAGCGGTCTCCTACAATGAGCAGTTCTTC. Amino acids: CASSRYLAVSYNEQFF.

The chain has TRBV5-1 and TRBJ2-3, with TRBD2 identical over 7 bases. Germline values: CDR1 SGHRS, CDR2 YFSETQ. Trimming took 2 bases from V and 4 from J; bases not matched to a gene: 7. This CDR3 has 15 amino acids. CDR3 nucleotide sequence: TGCGCCAGCAGCTTAGCGGGATGGGCCCCAGATACGCAGTATTTT. It codes for CASSLAGWAPDTQYF.

This chain joins TRBV5-6 and TRBJ1-2, with D maybe TRBD1 (6 bases). Per germline, CDR1 SGHDT and CDR2 YYEEEE. The CDR3 covers 14 residues. V was trimmed by 0 bases and J by 5 bases, leaving 11 bases between them. CDR3 sequence reads: CASSLGQAPYGYTF. CDR3 sequence (DNA): TGTGCCAGCAGCTTGGGACAGGCTCCTTATGGCTACACCTTC.

The gene calls are TRBV28 and TRBJ2-1; TRBD1 agrees at 7 bases. Germline CDR1 and CDR2: MDHEN and SYDVKM. Trimming cost V 4 bases and J 12 bases; bases outside gene matches: 6. This CDR3 region has 12 residues. Here the CDR3 DNA reads TGTGCCAGCAGTTCTTATAACAGGGGGCAGTTCTTC. As protein: CASSSYNRGQFF. Full variable domain (outside the CDR3, taken from reference TRBV28 and TRBJ2-1): DVKVTQSSRYLVKRTGEKVFLECVQDMDHENMFWYRQDPGLGLRLIYFSYDVKMKEKGDIPEGYSVSREKKERFSLILESASTNQTSMYLCASSSYNRGQFFGPGTRLTVL.

V gene TRBV14 combines with J gene TRBJ1-2, with D tentatively TRBD1 (5 bases). Germline V lookup: CDR1 SGHDN, CDR2 FVKESK. The CDR3 is 13 residues long. The V end lost 2 bases, the J end lost 6 bases, and 10 bases lay between the germline ends. The CDR3 bases are TGTGCCAGCAGCCAATTATGGGGGGATGGCTACACCTTC. Its translation: CASSQLWGDGYTF.

The J gene is TRBJ2-7, the V gene TRBV28; 7 bases line up with TRBD1. The ends lost 5 bases at V and 4 bases at J; junction bases unmatched: 8. The CDR3 has 14 amino acids. CDR1 is MDHEN and CDR2 is SYDVKM in the germline V gene. Here the CDR3 DNA reads TGTGCCAGCAGTGCCCCGGACAGGAATTACGAGCAGTACTTC. As protein: CASSAPDRNYEQYF.

The CDR3 DNA is TGTGCCATCAGTGAGGAACCGGGAAAAGGCATATATTTT. Translating it yields CAISEEPGKGIYF. This sequence joins TRBV10-3 and TRBJ1-3; D gene unclear. In germline, CDR1 is ENHRY, CDR2 SYGVKD. Trimming stripped 2 bases from V and 12 bases from J, with 14 bases between. CDR3 length equals 13 residues.

This clone was seen just once. This sequence joins TRBV30 and TRBJ2-7; the match to TRBD1 covers 11 bases. Germline V CDR1 and CDR2: GTSNPN, SVGIG (reference sequence). CDR3 length: 16 amino acids. V trimming: 1 base; J trimming: 9 bases; junction bases outside the gene matches: 14. CDR3 nucleotide sequence: TGTGCCTGGAGTGGGATGGGACAGGGGGTTTCACGAGGGCAGTACTTC. Amino acids: CAWSGMGQGVSRGQYF.

Only one count was recorded for this clone. V usage is TRBV11-3 and J usage is TRBJ2-1; 12 positions agree with TRBD1. Germline loops: CDR1 SGHNT, CDR2 YENEEA. The CDR3 sequence is 15 residues long. The trim removed 3 bases at V and 6 bases at J, leaving 3 bases unmatched. The CDR3: CASSFGTGGFNEQFF. CDR3 nucleotides: TGTGCCAGCAGCTTTGGGACAGGGGGCTTCAATGAGCAGTTCTTC.

The chain couples TRBV6-5 to TRBJ1-3; D call uncertain. Germline loops: CDR1 MNHEY, CDR2 SVGAGI. There are 15 residues in the CDR3. Deletions cut 2 bases from V and 0 bases from J, with 8 bases between. CDR3: CASSYGTNSGNTIYF. Written as DNA, the CDR3 is TGTGCCAGCAGTTACGGCACAAACTCTGGAAACACCATATATTTT.

This clone was seen a handful of times. The rearrangement links TRBV5-4 to TRBJ2-3; 7 bases are shared with TRBD1. The CDR3 contains 14 residues. V lost 9 bases, J lost 4 bases, and 11 bases stayed unmatched. Germline V lookup: CDR1 SGHNT, CDR2 YYREEE (reference sequence). The CDR3 protein is CAILLRGRADTQYF. The CDR3 DNA is TGTGCCATACTACTTAGGGGGCGCGCAGATACGCAGTATTTT.

The chain is built from TRBV4-3 and TRBJ1-6, with 7 bases fitting TRBD1. Germline assignment: CDR1 LGHNA and CDR2 YSLEER. The CDR3 has 14 residues. V shed 1 base and J 7 bases; nucleotides not matched to a gene: 1. CDR3: CASSQVTGNSPLHF. DNA for the CDR3: TGCGCCAGCAGCCAAGTGACAGGGAATTCACCCCTCCACTTT.

This chain connects TRBV4-2 to TRBJ1-3, with a possible D match to TRBD1 (6 bases). This CDR3 comprises 17 residues. Germline V lookup: CDR1 LGHNA, CDR2 YNFKEQ. The ends were cut back, 0 bases at V and 0 bases at J, with 12 bases in the middle. The CDR3 DNA is TGTGCCAGCAGCCAAGAGACAAGGACAGACTCTGGAAACACCATATATTTT. Translating it yields CASSQETRTDSGNTIYF.

This sequence joins TRBV18 and TRBJ2-7, with TRBD1 matching 8 bases. The CDR3 runs 14 residues. From germline, CDR1 is KGHSH and CDR2 LQKENI. Trimming at V came to 6 bases and at J to 5 bases, leaving 9 bases not matched to a gene. CDR3 loop: CASSPGQGIHEQYF. CDR3 bases: TGTGCCAGCTCTCCAGGACAGGGAATCCACGAGCAGTACTTC.

The chain combines TRBV15 with TRBJ1-5, with TRBD1 as a possible D gene (5 bases). This CDR3 is built from 18 residues. The V end lost 3 bases, the J end lost 0 bases, and 18 bases lay between the germline ends. Germline loops: CDR1 LNHNV, CDR2 YYDKDF (reference sequence). The CDR3 DNA follows: TGTGCCACCAGCAGGGAGGGAATTAGGGGTATTAGCAATCAGCCCCAGCATTTT. Its translation: CATSREGIRGISNQPQHF.

The gene calls are TRBV20-1 and TRBJ1-1; possible D gene TRBD1, 5 bases. V was cut by 3 bases and J by 6 bases, with 8 bases left in between. Germline assignment: CDR1 DFQATT and CDR2 SNEGSKA (reference sequence). This CDR3 region has 11 residues. In nucleotides, the CDR3 is TGCAGTGCTAGGGGGGGTTCTGAAGCTTTCTTT. It translates to CSARGGSEAFF.